These T cell receptor beta chains were read from a single sample in a study of CD8 T cells in Susac syndrome. MiXCR, applied by TCRdb to the immunoSEQ multiplex PCR reads, yields one record per CDR3 protein. The table includes approximately 200,000 distinct CDR3 sequences, roughly 96% detected once. The source material was CD4+ T cells from PBMCs. Source of these receptors: a human donor with multiple sclerosis. The CDR3 runs from the conserved cysteine through the conserved F or W. D genes are given only for firm matches. Only part of the rows carry a size: once, few, many, or a class if the clone is expanded.

>TRBV29-1|TRBJ1-1|NA|NA
CSVEGAGYEAFF
TGCAGCGTTGAAGGCGCCGGATACGAAGCTTTCTTT
>TRBV6-6|TRBJ2-3|TRBD2|once
CASSPKLAGGNTQYF
TGTGCCAGCAGCCCCAAACTAGCGGGAGGAAATACGCAGTATTTT
>TRBV24-1|TRBJ2-2|NA|NA
CATSDFPGDTGELFF
TGTGCCACCAGTGATTTCCCCGGAGACACCGGGGAGCTGTTTTTT
>TRBV12-3/TRBV12-4|TRBJ2-7|TRBD2|NA
CASSLRAGGPYEQYF
TGTGCCAGCAGTTTGAGAGCGGGAGGGCCCTACGAGCAGTACTTC
>TRBV20-1|TRBJ2-3|NA|NA
CSAISSSGTDTQYF
TGCAGTGCCATCTCTAGCAGCGGCACAGATACGCAGTATTTT
>TRBV12-3/TRBV12-4|TRBJ1-2|NA|NA
CASSDRGPRGYTF
TGTGCCAGCAGTGACAGAGGCCCGCGGGGCTACACCTTC
>TRBV7-2|TRBJ2-7|NA|once
CASSSTRYEQYF
TGTGCCAGCAGCTCAACTAGGTACGAGCAGTACTTC
>TRBV20-1|TRBJ2-7|TRBD2|NA
CSARATSFSYEQYF
TGCAGTGCTAGGGCGACTAGCTTCTCCTACGAGCAGTACTTC
>TRBV7-9|TRBJ1-6|TRBD1|NA
CASSSGTANSPLHF
TGTGCCAGCAGCTCCGGGACAGCTAATTCACCCCTCCACTTT
>TRBV30|TRBJ2-7|TRBD1|NA
CAWDVGGTGRTYEQYF
TGTGCCTGGGACGTCGGGGGGACAGGGAGGACCTACGAGCAGTACTTC
>TRBV29-1|TRBJ1-4|NA|NA
CSGGDGAGLVLFF
TGCAGCGGGGGGGACGGAGCTGGATTAGTACTGTTTTTT
>TRBV23-1|TRBJ2-7|NA|few
CASSHGDGTSYEQYF
TGCGCCAGCAGTCATGGAGACGGGACGTCTTACGAGCAGTACTTC
>TRBV7-9|TRBJ1-2|NA|NA
CASSLIRGGYGYTF
TGTGCCAGCAGCCTAATCCGCGGCGGCTATGGCTACACCTTC
>TRBV29-1|TRBJ2-1|NA|once
CSVTVAGDEQFF
TGCAGCGTGACGGTTGCCGGGGATGAGCAGTTCTTC
>TRBV30|TRBJ2-7|NA|NA
CAWSGSAVPWEQYF
TGTGCCTGGAGTGGATCAGCGGTGCCGTGGGAGCAGTACTTC
>TRBV5-6|TRBJ1-3|TRBD1|NA
CASSRQGAGNTIYF
TGTGCCAGCAGCCGACAGGGGGCTGGAAACACCATATATTTT
>TRBV30|TRBJ1-1|NA|NA
CAWSPPEGLRTFF
TGTGCCTGGAGTCCACCGGAGGGCCTTAGAACTTTCTTT
>TRBV3-1|TRBJ2-7|NA|NA
CASSQDLGPRTVTYEQYF
TGTGCCAGCAGCCAAGATTTGGGGCCCCGAACGGTTACCTACGAGCAGTACTTC
>TRBV12-3/TRBV12-4|TRBJ2-5|NA|NA
CASSPRLEEAQYF
TGTGCCAGCAGCCCCCGGTTAGAGGAGGCCCAGTACTTC
>TRBV9|TRBJ1-6|NA|NA
CASSVTGDNSPLHF
TGTGCCAGCAGCGTAACAGGAGATAATTCACCCCTCCACTTT
>TRBV20-1|TRBJ2-7|TRBD2|NA
CSAKESGGIYEQYF
TGCAGTGCTAAAGAAAGCGGGGGGATCTACGAGCAGTACTTC
>TRBV30|TRBJ1-3|NA|NA
CAWSFGQISGNTIYF
TGTGCCTGGAGTTTCGGACAAATCTCTGGAAACACCATATATTTT
>TRBV9|TRBJ1-6|NA|NA
CASSPQSERSPLHF
TGTGCCAGCAGCCCTCAGTCGGAGCGATCACCCCTCCACTTT
>TRBV7-6|TRBJ2-6|NA|NA
CAVAPYSGANVLTF
TGTGCCGTTGCGCCGTACTCTGGGGCCAACGTCCTGACTTTC
>TRBV6-2/TRBV6-3|TRBJ1-5|NA|NA
CASSYEGGLPQHF
TGTGCCAGCAGTTACGAGGGGGGACTACCCCAGCATTTT
>TRBV6-6|TRBJ2-7|NA|NA
CASNKGGRPYEQYF
TGTGCCAGCAACAAAGGGGGGCGGCCCTACGAGCAGTACTTC
>TRBV20-1|TRBJ2-3|NA|NA
CSAPRGPGVDTQYF
TGCAGTGCTCCTCGGGGGCCGGGGGTAGATACGCAGTATTTT
>TRBV15|TRBJ2-7|NA|NA
CATSRDGSGQYF
TGTGCCACCAGCAGAGACGGTAGTGGGCAGTACTTC
>TRBV29-1|TRBJ1-4|TRBD1|NA
CSVGDRPNEKLFF
TGCAGCGTTGGGGACAGGCCAAATGAAAAACTGTTTTTT
>TRBV4-1|TRBJ1-2|NA|NA
CASSQDHVGGIGYTF
TGCGCCAGCAGCCAAGATCACGTCGGGGGCATCGGCTACACCTTC
>TRBV19|TRBJ2-7|TRBD2|NA
CASSMAGGPSMREQYF
TGTGCCAGTAGTATGGCGGGGGGGCCCTCAATGCGGGAGCAGTACTTC
>TRBV29-1|TRBJ2-7|NA|NA
CSVLYIGVPEQYF
TGCAGCGTTCTGTACATCGGAGTCCCCGAGCAGTACTTC
>TRBV7-2|TRBJ1-4|NA|NA
CASSLARREKLFF
TGTGCCAGCAGCTTAGCAAGGCGTGAAAAACTGTTTTTT
>TRBV5-6|TRBJ1-6|NA|once
CASSPFGTRNYSPLHF
TGTGCCAGCAGCCCCTTCGGGACAAGAAATTATTCACCCCTCCACTTT
>TRBV5-1|TRBJ2-3|NA|NA
CASSLDVVQDTQYF
TGCGCCAGCAGCTTGGATGTGGTGCAAGATACGCAGTATTTT
>TRBV30|TRBJ2-1|NA|NA
CAWTLTATYNEQFF
TGTGCCTGGACCTTGACCGCCACCTACAATGAGCAGTTCTTC
>TRBV9|TRBJ2-1|TRBD2|NA
CASSVTGLAAYNEQFF
TGTGCCAGCAGCGTGACAGGACTAGCAGCATACAATGAGCAGTTCTTC
>TRBV9|TRBJ1-3|NA|NA
CASRTPGENTIYF
TGTGCCAGCAGGACCCCCGGCGAAAACACCATATATTTT
>TRBV3-1|TRBJ2-1|NA|NA
CASSQVRKTSLGNEQFF
TGTGCCAGCAGCCAAGTCCGAAAAACTAGCTTAGGCAATGAGCAGTTCTTC
>TRBV27|TRBJ1-5|NA|NA
CASSLSQGNQPQHF
TGTGCCAGCAGTTTATCGCAGGGGAATCAGCCCCAGCATTTT